Sequencing of this T cell receptor (beta chain) was carried out in a study of CD8 T cells in Susac syndrome. RNA, at about 0.45 to 1 ug, was reverse transcribed with random hexamers. The authors amplified TCR beta CDR3 across 54 Vbeta and 13 Jbeta using immunoSEQ multiplex PCR. TCRdb processed the immunoSEQ multiplex PCR reads anew with MiXCR; each CDR3 protein has one entry. The sample contains a few hundred thousand distinct CDR3 sequences, roughly 81% of which appear only once. From blood CD8+ and CD4+ T cells, the TCR beta chain was sequenced. The multiple sclerosis control group comprised treatment-naive patients with stable or active relapsing-remitting disease. TEMRA cells underwent FACS enrichment and CD8+ and CD4+ T cells underwent negative isolation. This CDR3 contains 15 residues. The V gene lost 0 bases and the J gene lost 8 bases, with 16 bases spanning the gap. Germline V gene lookup returns CDR1 MNHEY and CDR2 SVGAGI.

The receptor was derived from a human donor with multiple sclerosis. The genes are TRBV6-5 and TRBJ1-2, with D uncertain. Sequencing was done on a sample of CD8+ T cells from PBMCs. CDR3 coding DNA: TGTGCCAGCAGTTACTCGCTTCCCGGATTTGGGGGCTACACCTTC. It yields the protein CASSYSLPGFGGYTF.